This T cell receptor beta chain came from a study of T cell responses to AZD1222 COVID-19 vaccine. Whole-study context: Pooling was applied to second doses at about 4 or about 12 weeks.

Libraries were prepared by immunoSEQ multiplex PCR; TCRdb keeps only in-frame clonotypes and omits some of them. The data hold some 140,000 clones, with around 90% observed a single time. The V end lost 2 bases, the J end lost 3 bases, and 13 bases lay between the germline ends. The length of the CDR3 is 15 residues. Germline CDR1 is LNHDA and CDR2 is SQIVND (reference sequence). The chain has TRBV19 and TRBJ1-2; TRBD1 might be the D (5 bases). This TCR came from an adult in good health. The source was peripheral blood, collected on day 0 of AZD1222 vaccination. DNA for the CDR3: TGTGCCAGTAGTATAAGAGGGGCCTACTACTATGGCTACACCTTC. Its translation: CASSIRGAYYYGYTF. Together with reference TRBV19 and TRBJ1-2, the CDR3 gives the full variable domain: DGGITQSPKYLFRKEGQNVTLSCEQNLNHDAMYWYRQDPGQGLRLIYYSQIVNDFQKGDIAEGYSVSREKKESFPLTVTSAQKNPTAFYLCASSIRGAYYYGYTFGSGTRLTVV.